Listed here are 4 T cell receptor beta chains from one sample, sequenced in a study of CD8 T cells in Susac syndrome. After extraction with the RNeasy kit, roughly 0.45 to 1 ug of the RNA was reverse transcribed using random hexamers. TCRdb reprocessed the immunoSEQ multiplex PCR reads via MiXCR and lists one record per CDR3 protein. Here the sample spans 110,000 to 150,000 distinct CDR3 sequences, approximately 94% being singletons. Sample: CD4+ T cells from PBMCs. Receptors originate from a human donor with Susac syndrome.

J is TRBJ2-1 and V is TRBV29-1; no clear D. Trimming took 7 bases from V and 0 from J, leaving 13 bases between them. The germline V gene has CDR1 SQVTM and CDR2 ANQGSEA. This CDR3 is built from 14 residues. This CDR3 reads CSARWASSYNEQFF. CDR3 nucleotide sequence: TGCAGCGCCCGTTGGGCTAGCTCCTACAATGAGCAGTTCTTC.

This clonotype was detected only once. The rearrangement joins TRBV7-9 to TRBJ1-2; the D is unclear. V shed 7 bases and J shed 3 bases, with 15 bases lying between them. The CDR3 sequence is 14 residues long. Per germline, CDR1 SEHNR and CDR2 FQNEAQ (reference sequence). This CDR3 reads CASTLRGDYYGYTF. Here the CDR3 DNA reads TGTGCCAGCACCCTCCGTGGGGATTACTATGGCTACACCTTC. Complete variable domain (other parts from reference TRBV7-9 and TRBJ1-2): DTGVSQNPRHKITKRGQNVTFRCDPISEHNRLYWYRQTLGQGPEFLTYFQNEAQLEKSRLLSDRFSAERPKGSFSTLEIQRTEQGDSAMYLCASTLRGDYYGYTFGSGTRLTVV.

The chain links TRBV6-6 to TRBJ1-5; 9 nucleotides agree with TRBD1. This CDR3 spans 16 amino acids. Unmatched junction bases numbered 10, after V lost 0 bases and J lost 10 bases. Germline CDR1 reads MNHNY; CDR2 reads SVGAGI (reference sequence). CDR3 bases: TGTGCCAGCAGTTACTCGTTGGGACAGGGTACTCTTCCCCAGCATTTT. It specifies CASSYSLGQGTLPQHF.

DNA of the CDR3: TGCAGTGCGCCCCACCCCCTAGGGACCGGGGAGCTGTTTTTT. Translation gives CSAPHPLGTGELFF. The V call is TRBV20-1, the J call TRBJ2-2; D gene unclear. Trimming cost V 6 bases and J 5 bases, with 16 bases left between them. This CDR3 is built from 14 residues. Per germline, CDR1 DFQATT and CDR2 SNEGSKA (reference sequence).